These T cell receptor beta chains were read from a single sample in a study of cytomegalovirus exposure and HLA in healthy donors. The assay was immunoSEQ multiplex PCR, and TCRdb's table has in-frame clones only and misses some. The sample has 140,000 or so clones, approximately 78% seen once. Sample: PBMCs. The receptors stem from a woman between 40 and 55 years old in good health and CMV-seropositive. The CDR3 runs from the conserved cysteine through the conserved F or W. The D gene is left open where the match is weak. A row's size may be missing; if present it is once, few, many or a size class.

clone_size: few; d_call: .; v_call: TRBV7-3; j_call: TRBJ2-1; cdr3_aa: CASSLTGGIPNEQFF; cdr3_nt: TGTGCCAGCAGCTTAACAGGGGGAATTCCCAATGAGCAGTTCTTC
clone_size: .; d_call: TRBD1; v_call: TRBV7-2; j_call: TRBJ2-7; cdr3_aa: CASSLQTGSSYEQYF; cdr3_nt: TGTGCCAGCAGCTTACAGACAGGGAGCTCCTACGAGCAGTACTTC
clone_size: .; d_call: .; v_call: TRBV6-1; j_call: TRBJ1-2; cdr3_aa: CASSEAGAPADYGYTF; cdr3_nt: TGTGCCAGCAGTGAAGCAGGGGCACCGGCCGACTATGGCTACACCTTC
clone_size: once; d_call: .; v_call: TRBV10-2; j_call: TRBJ2-3; cdr3_aa: CASSELRLDTQYF; cdr3_nt: TGCGCCAGCAGTGAGCTTCGTCTAGATACGCAGTATTTT
clone_size: few; d_call: .; v_call: TRBV5-1; j_call: TRBJ1-1; cdr3_aa: CASSSGGGNTEAFF; cdr3_nt: TGCGCCAGCAGCTCCGGCGGGGGGAACACTGAAGCTTTCTTT
clone_size: once; d_call: .; v_call: TRBV5-8; j_call: TRBJ1-2; cdr3_aa: CASSYPPGGPRYGYTF; cdr3_nt: TGTGCCAGCAGCTACCCCCCGGGGGGACCGCGCTATGGCTACACCTTC
clone_size: .; d_call: .; v_call: TRBV6-4; j_call: TRBJ2-1; cdr3_aa: CASSLGPSSEQFF; cdr3_nt: TGTGCCAGCAGTCTAGGTCCTTCCAGTGAGCAGTTCTTC
clone_size: .; d_call: .; v_call: TRBV6-1; j_call: TRBJ1-4; cdr3_aa: CASSELGLANEKLFF; cdr3_nt: TGTGCCAGCAGTGAATTGGGGCTAGCTAATGAAAAACTGTTTTTT
clone_size: .; d_call: .; v_call: TRBV5-1; j_call: TRBJ2-5; cdr3_aa: CASSLALTTQETQYF; cdr3_nt: TGCGCCAGCAGCTTGGCCCTGACTACACAAGAGACCCAGTACTTC
clone_size: .; d_call: .; v_call: TRBV30; j_call: TRBJ1-4; cdr3_aa: CAYHTLGGFIDEKLFF; cdr3_nt: TGTGCCTACCATACCCTGGGGGGGTTTATCGATGAAAAACTGTTTTTT
clone_size: .; d_call: .; v_call: TRBV5-1; j_call: TRBJ2-1; cdr3_aa: CASTSGHDEQFF; cdr3_nt: TGCGCCAGCACGAGCGGGCACGATGAGCAGTTCTTC
clone_size: few; d_call: TRBD2; v_call: TRBV13; j_call: TRBJ2-3; cdr3_aa: CASSLYVRREGRVGTDTQYF; cdr3_nt: TGTGCCAGCAGCTTATACGTCCGGCGGGAGGGCCGAGTTGGCACAGATACGCAGTATTTT